The clone carrying this TCR beta chain was found once. This sample is drawn from a study of technical replicates of blood from a few donors. CDR3 length: 15 amino acids. From germline, CDR1 is SGHRS and CDR2 YFSETQ. V dropped 4 bases and J dropped 0 bases, with 14 bases sitting between them. Profiling relied on immunoSEQ multiplex PCR, and the TCRdb table lists in-frame clones only, not all of them. The data contain around 71,000 clones, 80% to 95% of them singletons. The chain links TRBV5-1 to TRBJ2-7; TRBD2 is a possible D gene (6 bases). This clonotype was obtained from a human donor in good health. Specimen: T cells isolated from PBMCs. The CDR3 loop is CASSPGTPSSYEQYF. CDR3 nucleotides: TGCGCCAGCAGCCCAGGGACTCCTAGCTCCTACGAGCAGTACTTC.